This T cell receptor (beta chain) was identified in a study of T cells in Graves' hyperthyroidism and ophthalmopathy. This clonotype has a count of ten or more. Its antigen is not known. Study-level findings and limits: Clonotypes that were expanded in thyroid above 0.001 mostly appeared in blood too.

The CDR3 regions of TCR beta were amplified from RNA transcripts. A first-round RT-PCR of the TCR CDR3 used the HTBI primer set. TCRdb re-called the multiplex PCR reads with MiXCR, one entry per CDR3 protein. This table has under 400,000 distinct CDR3 sequences, roughly 25% appearing once. Germline CDR1 is SGHDT and CDR2 is YYEEEE. V was shortened by 2 bases and J by 8 bases, with 10 bases between the two germline ends. This CDR3 is built from 12 residues. Those with hyperthyroidism were 18 to 65 years old, newly diagnosed, and ill for under 2 months. The J gene is TRBJ1-1, the V gene TRBV5-6; D is uncertain. Material: blood. This TCR was sampled from a man between 45 and 60 years old with Graves' hyperthyroidism. CDR3 sequence reads: CASSLRVAEAFF. The CDR3 DNA sequence: TGTGCCAGCAGCTTAAGAGTGGCCGAAGCTTTCTTT.